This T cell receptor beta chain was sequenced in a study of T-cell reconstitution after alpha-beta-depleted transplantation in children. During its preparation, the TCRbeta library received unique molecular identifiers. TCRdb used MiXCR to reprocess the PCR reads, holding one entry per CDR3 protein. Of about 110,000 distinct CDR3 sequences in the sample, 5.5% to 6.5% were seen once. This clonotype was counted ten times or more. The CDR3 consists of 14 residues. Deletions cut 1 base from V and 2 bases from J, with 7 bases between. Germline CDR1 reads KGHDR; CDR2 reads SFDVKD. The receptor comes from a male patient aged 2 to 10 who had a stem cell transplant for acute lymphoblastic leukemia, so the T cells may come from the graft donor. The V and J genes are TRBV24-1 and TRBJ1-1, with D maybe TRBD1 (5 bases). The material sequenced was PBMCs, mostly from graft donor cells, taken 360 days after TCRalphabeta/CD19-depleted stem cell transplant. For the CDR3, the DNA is TGTGCCACCAGTGATTTCGACAGAAACACTGAAGCTTTCTTT. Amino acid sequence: CATSDFDRNTEAFF.